This T cell receptor (beta chain) was obtained from a study of T cells in Graves' hyperthyroidism and ophthalmopathy. TCR beta CDR3 region amplification was performed from RNA transcripts. HTBI primers drove first-round RT-PCR of the TCR CDR3. TCRdb recomputed calls from the multiplex PCR reads with MiXCR, one row per CDR3 protein. The sample lists roughly 290,000 distinct CDR3 sequences; approximately 15% were seen once. This clonotype was seen many times. Its antigen is as yet unknown. Study-wide points: Most thyroid clonotypes that were expanded above 0.001 also turned up in blood. Ophthalmopathy got predicted by the model a median about 6.5 months before its onset.

Any patient presenting with uncontrolled infection, other autoimmune disease, pregnancy or lactation was left out. PBMCs came from more than 9 ml fresh peripheral blood. The sequenced material came from blood. The receptor's source is a woman aged 55-75 years with Graves' ophthalmopathy.

The CDR3 is CASIELAGGPKRETQYF. The CDR3 DNA sequence: TGTGCCAGCATCGAGTTAGCGGGAGGACCCAAGCGAGAGACCCAGTACTTC. This chain uses TRBV2 with TRBJ2-5; 10 bases fit TRBD2. V shed 7 bases, J shed 4 bases, and the junction held 15 bases outside the gene matches. The CDR3 spans 17 residues. CDR1 is SNHLY and CDR2 is FYNNEI in the germline V gene.